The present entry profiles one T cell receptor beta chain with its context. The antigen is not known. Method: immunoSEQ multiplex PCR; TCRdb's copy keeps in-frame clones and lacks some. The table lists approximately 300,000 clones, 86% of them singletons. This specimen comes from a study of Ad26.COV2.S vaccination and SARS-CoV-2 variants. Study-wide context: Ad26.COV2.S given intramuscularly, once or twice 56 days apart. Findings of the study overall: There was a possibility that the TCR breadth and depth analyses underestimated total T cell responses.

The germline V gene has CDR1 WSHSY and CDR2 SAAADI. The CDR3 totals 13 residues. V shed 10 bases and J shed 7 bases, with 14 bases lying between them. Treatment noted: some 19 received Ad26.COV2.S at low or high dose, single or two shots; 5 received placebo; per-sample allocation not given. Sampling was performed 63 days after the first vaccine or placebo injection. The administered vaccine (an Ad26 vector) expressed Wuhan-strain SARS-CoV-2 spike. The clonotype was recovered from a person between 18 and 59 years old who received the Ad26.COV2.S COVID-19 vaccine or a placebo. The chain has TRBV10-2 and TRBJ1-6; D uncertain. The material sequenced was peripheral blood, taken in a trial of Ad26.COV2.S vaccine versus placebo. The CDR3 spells CATLKQGNSPLHF. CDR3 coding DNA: TGCGCCACGTTGAAACAAGGGAATTCACCCCTCCACTTT.